This T cell receptor beta chain originates from a study of cytomegalovirus exposure and HLA in healthy donors. Study information: Genotyping of roughly 400 donors showed that about 83% belonged to the Caucasian-associated ancestry cluster.

Points from the study as a whole: V- and J-gene trimming in TCR beta was tied to a missense DCLRE1C variant by an analysis performed later. For most subjects, TCR beta sequences were reported to predict HLA-A and HLA-B alleles with accuracy.

Germline V CDR1 and CDR2: SQVTM, ANQGSEA. J lost 7 bases, V lost 7 bases, and 32 bases had no gene match. The CDR3 runs to 22 residues. A multiplex PCR was run with 60 Vbeta primers and 13 Jbeta primers. This table comes from immunoSEQ multiplex PCR, and its TCRdb copy is limited to in-frame clones, with some not included. Here the sample spans about 270,000 clones, roughly 70% being singletons. This clone was found a few times. Antigen specificity is unknown. The source is a female donor in good health and CMV-seronegative. The rearrangement links TRBV29-1 to TRBJ2-1; TRBD2 agrees at 12 bases. Sequenced: PBMCs. CDR3 nucleotide sequence: TGCAGCGGGAGGGGATGGACAGGGGGGACGAGACTAGCGGGAGAAAAAAGAAATGAGCAGTTCTTC. Its protein product is CSGRGWTGGTRLAGEKRNEQFF.